One and the same sample provided the 27 T cell receptor beta chains below, sequenced in a study of T-cell reconstitution after alpha-beta-depleted transplantation in children (dated by TCRdb to the mid-2010s). The label giving this sample's treatment or condition can be read as: allogeneic hematopoietic cell transplantation with graft depleted of TCRalphabeta T cells and CD19 B cells. The library relied on PCR. Sequencing took place on an Illumina HiSeq 2500. To normalize quantification of the TCRbeta repertoire, the TCR libraries were built with molecular barcoding that relied on unique molecular identifiers. In TCRdb, the public reads were trimmed at Q25 with fastp and aligned with MiXCR, with productive beta chains retained. Each CDR3 protein appears once, grouped with its most common genes and DNA. The sample table shows fewer than 550,000 distinct CDR3 sequences, and roughly an eighth are seen once. The top ten hold 13% to 15% of the sample.

The material sequenced was PBMCs, mostly from graft donor cells, taken 180 days after TCRalphabeta/CD19-depleted stem cell transplant. These receptors came from a female patient aged 2-15 years who had a stem cell transplant for aplastic anemia, so the T cells may come from the graft donor.

The genes are TRBV6-2 or TRBV6-3 and TRBJ2-7; 11 bases match TRBD2. Unmatched junction bases numbered 4, after V lost 6 bases and J lost 6 bases. The CDR3 consists of 13 residues. CDR1 is MNHEY and CDR2 is SVGEGT in the germline V gene. CDR3 in DNA: TGTGCCAGCAGGGGGCTAGCGGGAGGCGAGCAGTACTTC. Protein: CASRGLAGGEQYF.

The rearrangement uses TRBV12-5 and TRBJ2-1; D uncertain. Trimming took 3 bases from V and 9 from J, leaving 15 bases between them. Germline V CDR1 and CDR2: LGHNT, FRNRAP. CDR3 length: 14 amino acids. The CDR3 DNA sequence: TGTGCTAGTGGTTTAAAACCCCAAACCCTTGAGCAGTTCTTC. Its translation is CASGLKPQTLEQFF.

In its sample, this clonotype was seen a few times. This chain uses TRBV9 with TRBJ1-3; 10 bases match TRBD1. This CDR3 is built from 19 residues. V was pared by 2 bases and J by 0 bases, with 11 bases of the junction left unmatched. Germline CDR1 SGDLS, CDR2 YYNGEE. The CDR3 reads CASSVSGTGALVSGNTIYF. In DNA form, the CDR3 reads TGTGCCAGCAGCGTTTCCGGGACAGGGGCCCTAGTCTCTGGAAACACCATATATTTT.

The sample holds a few counts of this clonotype. V is TRBV7-9 and J is TRBJ2-1; D unresolved. The CDR3 extends over 16 amino acids. The ends were cut back, 4 bases at V and 3 bases at J, with 16 bases in the middle. CDR1 SEHNR and CDR2 FQNEAQ come from the germline V gene (reference sequence). The CDR3 nucleotides read TGTGCCAGCAGCTCTCTCCGGAACACGATCTACAATGAGCAGTTCTTC. It codes for CASSSLRNTIYNEQFF.

This clonotype was seen a few times. The J gene is TRBJ2-1, the V gene TRBV29-1; D is unclear. Looked up from germline, CDR1 is SQVTM and CDR2 is ANQGSEA. Trimming removed 7 bases from V and 6 bases from J, with 7 bases in between. This CDR3 contains 10 residues. CDR3 sequence: CSGLLNEQFF. CDR3 DNA: TGCAGCGGTCTTCTCAATGAGCAGTTCTTC.

The J gene is TRBJ2-7, the V gene TRBV5-1; 10 bases map to TRBD1. This CDR3 spans 14 amino acids. V lost 4 bases and J lost 5; bases outside the gene matches: 6. Germline V gene sequence: CDR1 SGHRS, CDR2 YFSETQ. The CDR3 loop reads CASSGADRGNEQYF. CDR3 bases: TGCGCCAGCAGCGGGGCGGACAGGGGGAACGAGCAGTACTTC.

This chain links TRBV12-3 or TRBV12-4 with TRBJ2-5, with D possibly being TRBD1 (5 bases). This CDR3 region has 13 residues. Trimming shortened V by 7 bases and J by 4 bases, and 13 bases separated the two germline ends. CDR3 protein: CASTKGYGETQYF. DNA for the CDR3: TGTGCCAGCACCAAGGGGTACGGAGAGACCCAGTACTTC.

This clonotype turned up a few times. The chain joins TRBV15 to TRBJ1-2; 7 bases agree with TRBD1. The CDR3 is 16 amino acids. V dropped 3 bases and J dropped 3; count of bases not matched to a gene: 10. CDR1 and CDR2 from the germline V gene are LNHNV and YYDKDF (reference sequence). The CDR3 here is CATSSSRQGMDYGYTF. CDR3 bases: TGTGCCACCAGCAGTTCTAGACAGGGCATGGACTATGGCTACACCTTC.

The table lists this clonotype with a few counts. The chain employs TRBV29-1 and TRBJ2-1; D is perhaps TRBD1 (7 bases). The V end lost 1 base, the J end lost 6 bases, and 25 bases lay between the germline ends. Germline V CDR1 and CDR2: SQVTM, ANQGSEA. The CDR3 has 18 amino acids. CDR3 bases: TGCAGCGTTGAAGTCCCGGGACAGCCCATGGAGGGTTTCAATGAGCAGTTCTTC. Translated: CSVEVPGQPMEGFNEQFF.

This clonotype came up a few times. The chain is built from TRBV9 and TRBJ2-2; D remains ambiguous. Trimming pared 0 bases from V and 1 base from J, leaving 13 bases between. The CDR3 totals 17 residues. CDR1 is SGDLS, CDR2 YYNGEE, per germline. CDR3 sequence reads: CASSVATTTKNTGELFF. Written as DNA, the CDR3 is TGTGCCAGCAGCGTAGCTACGACAACCAAGAACACCGGGGAGCTGTTTTTT. Based on the CDR3 plus reference TRBV9 and TRBJ2-2, the full variable domain is DSGVTQTPKHLITATGQRVTLRCSPRSGDLSVYWYQQSLDQGLQFLIQYYNGEERAKGNILERFSAQQFPDLHSELNLSSLELGDSALYFCASSVATTTKNTGELFFGEGSRLTVL.

In this sample, this clonotype turned up many times. V is TRBV12-3 or TRBV12-4 and J is TRBJ2-2; D perhaps matches TRBD2 (5 bases). The ends were cut back, 5 bases at V and 0 bases at J, with 10 bases in the middle. This CDR3 has 15 amino acids. The chain's CDR3 is CASSPRGANTGELFF. CDR3 bases: TGTGCCAGCAGTCCCCGGGGAGCGAACACCGGGGAGCTGTTTTTT.

A few counts support this clonotype. This chain connects TRBV6-1 to TRBJ1-1; the match to TRBD1 covers 7 bases. This CDR3 region has 10 residues. Trimming cost V 6 bases and J 8 bases; bases outside gene matches: 0. Germline lookup yields CDR1 MNHNS and CDR2 SASEGT. Written as DNA, the CDR3 is TGTGCCAGCAGACAGGGGGAAGCTTTCTTT. Translation gives CASRQGEAFF.

The chain is built from TRBV27 and TRBJ1-2; D uncertain. This CDR3 is 13 amino acids long. Trimming left V 4 bases short and J 6 bases short, with 12 bases between. CDR1 and CDR2 (germline): MNHEY, SMNVEV (reference sequence). In DNA form, the CDR3 reads TGTGCCAGCAGTTACAAAAAGGAAGATGGCTACACCTTC. Translated, it gives CASSYKKEDGYTF.

This clonotype appeared a few times. The genes are TRBV11-1 and TRBJ2-1; TRBD1 or TRBD2 may be the D gene (5 bases each). V was trimmed by 1 base and J by 1 base, leaving 26 bases between them. Looked up from germline, CDR1 is SGHAT and CDR2 is FQDESV (reference sequence). The CDR3 runs to 21 residues. This CDR3 is CASSLGRLADRGEGSYNEQFF. The CDR3 DNA reads TGTGCCAGCAGCTTAGGTCGCTTAGCTGATCGGGGCGAGGGGTCCTACAATGAGCAGTTCTTC.

This chain connects TRBV12-3 or TRBV12-4 to TRBJ2-2; D unclear. This CDR3 is built from 14 residues. Trimming stripped 4 bases from V and 0 bases from J, with 6 bases between. CDR3 loop: CASSYRANTGELFF. The CDR3 bases are TGTGCCAGCAGTTATCGGGCGAACACCGGGGAGCTGTTTTTT.

The rearrangement joins TRBV18 to TRBJ2-2; tentative D call: TRBD2 (5 bases). This CDR3 has 17 amino acids. The V gene lost 3 bases and the J gene lost 2 bases, with 16 bases spanning the gap. Germline V CDR1 and CDR2: KGHSH, LQKENI. CDR3 residues: CASSPFVGADNTGELFF. The CDR3 DNA reads as TGTGCCAGCTCACCTTTTGTGGGAGCGGATAACACCGGGGAGCTGTTTTTT.

This clonotype was recorded a few times. This chain connects TRBV29-1 to TRBJ1-4, with TRBD1 matching over 9 bases. V lost 6 bases and J lost 8; bases outside the gene matches: 7. The CDR3 has 13 amino acids. The germline CDR1 and CDR2 sequences are SQVTM and ANQGSEA. CDR3 residues: CSVRDRAYEKLFF. The CDR3 bases are TGCAGCGTCCGGGACAGGGCGTACGAAAAACTGTTTTTT.

There are a few counts of this clonotype. The rearrangement uses TRBV28 and TRBJ2-6; tentatively, D is TRBD2 (5 bases). Trimming left V 5 bases short and J 8 bases short, with 19 bases between. Germline CDR1 MDHEN, CDR2 SYDVKM. CDR3 length equals 16 residues. The chain's CDR3 is CASSPAGGTPTNVLTF. CDR3 in DNA: TGTGCCAGCAGTCCCGCGGGTGGCACCCCGACCAACGTCCTGACTTTC.

There are a few counts of this clonotype. The chain has TRBV28 and TRBJ2-7; D may match TRBD1 or TRBD2 (5 bases each). The germline CDR1 and CDR2 sequences are MDHEN and SYDVKM. CDR3 length: 14 amino acids. V was trimmed by 5 bases and J by 7 bases, leaving 18 bases between them. CDR3 nucleotide sequence: TGTGCCAGCAGTCGCACGAGGGGTAGGGTGGAGCAGTACTTC. It specifies CASSRTRGRVEQYF.

A few counts support this clonotype. The rearrangement links TRBV5-1 to TRBJ1-5; 7 bases fit TRBD1. V shed 4 bases, J shed 0 bases, and the junction held 19 bases outside the gene matches. This CDR3 is 20 amino acids long. CDR1 is SGHRS, CDR2 YFSETQ, per germline. The CDR3 DNA reads as TGCGCCAGCAGCCGCGATAACAATCCGGGACAGCGCTTTAGCAATCAGCCCCAGCATTTT. Its protein product is CASSRDNNPGQRFSNQPQHF. The full variable domain, rest sourced from reference TRBV5-1 and TRBJ1-5, is KAGVTQTPRYLIKTRGQQVTLSCSPISGHRSVSWYQQTPGQGLQFLFEYFSETQRNKGNFPGRFSGRQFSNSRSEMNVSTLELGDSALYLCASSRDNNPGQRFSNQPQHFGDGTRLSIL.

This chain uses TRBV24-1 with TRBJ2-5; a possible D gene is TRBD2 (6 bases). The germline V and J ends were trimmed by 3 bases and 3 bases, with 10 bases remaining between them. CDR3 length: 14 amino acids. CDR1 and CDR2 from the germline V gene are KGHDR and SFDVKD. In DNA, the CDR3 is TGTGCCACCAGTGATCGGGGCGGGGAAGAGACCCAGTACTTC. Amino acid sequence: CATSDRGGEETQYF.

The chain joins TRBV5-1 to TRBJ2-1; 12 bases are shared with TRBD2. J gave up 2 bases and V 1 base, and 4 bases lay outside the gene matches. From germline, CDR1 is SGHRS and CDR2 YFSETQ. CDR3 size: 17 residues. The CDR3 DNA reads as TGCGCCAGCAGCTTGAGCGCTAGCGGGAGGGCCTACAATGAGCAGTTCTTC. Translating it yields CASSLSASGRAYNEQFF.

This clonotype appeared many times. The chain joins TRBV6-1 to TRBJ1-4; 8 nucleotides align to TRBD1. V trimming: 5 bases; J trimming: 8 bases; junction bases outside the gene matches: 4. The CDR3 runs to 13 residues. Germline-derived CDR1 and CDR2 are MNHNS and SASEGT. This CDR3 reads CASSPDRAEKLFF. The CDR3 bases are TGTGCCAGCAGTCCGGACAGGGCGGAAAAACTGTTTTTT.

This clonotype was seen at least ten times. V gene TRBV5-1 combines with J gene TRBJ2-7, with D possibly being TRBD2 (6 bases). Germline CDR1 is SGHRS and CDR2 is YFSETQ. The V end was cut by 7 bases, the J end by 7 bases, with 24 bases between. This CDR3 has 15 amino acids. As DNA, the CDR3 is TGCGCCAGCTCCCTCGGCGGGGCCCGAGGGGAGGAGCAGTACTTC. This gives the protein CASSLGGARGEEQYF.

This clonotype was seen at least ten times. The rearrangement uses TRBV7-2 and TRBJ2-3; D gene uncertain. V lost 4 bases, J lost 6 bases, and 17 bases lay in between. This CDR3 has 15 amino acids. Germline loops: CDR1 SGHTA, CDR2 FQGNSA. The CDR3 nucleotides are TGTGCCAGCAGCTCTAGAAAACTCGCTCCCGATACGCAGTATTTT. It encodes CASSSRKLAPDTQYF.

The gene calls are TRBV5-1 and TRBJ2-3; 7 bases are shared with TRBD2. V shed 0 bases, J shed 4 bases, and the junction held 5 bases outside the gene matches. There are 15 residues in the CDR3. Germline V lookup: CDR1 SGHRS, CDR2 YFSETQ. CDR3 nucleotides: TGCGCCAGCAGCTTGGGATCAGCGGGACCAGATACGCAGTATTTT. Its translation: CASSLGSAGPDTQYF.

The chain couples TRBV6-2 or TRBV6-3 to TRBJ2-1, with unresolved D. V lost 7 bases, J lost 1 base, and 17 bases lay in between. The V gene's germline CDR1 is MNHEY and CDR2 SVGEGT. This CDR3 has 16 residues. The CDR3 sequence: CASTTPRLGSYNEQFF. The CDR3 DNA follows: TGTGCCAGCACCACGCCCCGCCTTGGGTCCTACAATGAGCAGTTCTTC.